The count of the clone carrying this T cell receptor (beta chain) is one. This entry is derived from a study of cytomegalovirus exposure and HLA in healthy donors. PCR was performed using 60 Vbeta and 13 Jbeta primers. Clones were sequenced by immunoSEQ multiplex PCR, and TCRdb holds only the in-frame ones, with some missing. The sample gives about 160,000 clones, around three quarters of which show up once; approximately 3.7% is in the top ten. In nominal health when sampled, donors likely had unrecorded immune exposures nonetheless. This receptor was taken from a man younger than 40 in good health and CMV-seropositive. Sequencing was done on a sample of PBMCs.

The CDR3 spells CSVDERGGRDEQFF. In DNA, the CDR3 is TGCAGCGTGGATGAGCGGGGGGGCAGGGATGAGCAGTTCTTC. The chain joins TRBV29-1 to TRBJ2-1; 10 positions agree with TRBD2. Per the germline V gene, CDR1 is SQVTM and CDR2 is ANQGSEA. V was clipped by 6 bases and J by 8 bases; unmatched bases: 10. The CDR3 totals 14 residues.